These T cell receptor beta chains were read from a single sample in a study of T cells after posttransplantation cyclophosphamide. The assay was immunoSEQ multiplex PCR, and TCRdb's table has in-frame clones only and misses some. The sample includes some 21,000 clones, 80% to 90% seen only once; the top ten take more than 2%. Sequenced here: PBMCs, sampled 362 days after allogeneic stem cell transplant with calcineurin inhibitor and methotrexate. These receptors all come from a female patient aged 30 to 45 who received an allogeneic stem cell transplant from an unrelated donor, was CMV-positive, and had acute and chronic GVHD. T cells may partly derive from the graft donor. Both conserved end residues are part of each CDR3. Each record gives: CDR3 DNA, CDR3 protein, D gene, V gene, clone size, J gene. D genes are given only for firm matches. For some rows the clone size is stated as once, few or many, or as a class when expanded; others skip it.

CDR3nt: TGCGCCAGCATAGATCCCGAAGGGGTGGGTTTGGCTTTCTTT; CDR3aa: CASIDPEGVGLAFF; d_gene: -; v_gene: TRBV5-1; abundance: -; j_gene: TRBJ1-1
CDR3nt: TGCGCCAGCAGCCCAGGGACAGGGAATCAGCCCCAGCATTTT; CDR3aa: CASSPGTGNQPQHF; d_gene: TRBD1; v_gene: TRBV5-1; abundance: -; j_gene: TRBJ1-5
CDR3nt: TGTGCCAGCAGCTTGCACAGGGGGAATGAAAAACTGTTTTTT; CDR3aa: CASSLHRGNEKLFF; d_gene: TRBD1; v_gene: TRBV5-4; abundance: -; j_gene: TRBJ1-4
CDR3nt: TGCGCCAGCAGCTTGGAGTCAGTGGTCGCAATCGGAAACACCATATATTTT; CDR3aa: CASSLESVVAIGNTIYF; d_gene: -; v_gene: TRBV5-1; abundance: once; j_gene: TRBJ1-3
CDR3nt: TGTGCCAGCAGCCTGGACACGGTGACCTACGAGCAGTACTTC; CDR3aa: CASSLDTVTYEQYF; d_gene: -; v_gene: TRBV6-6; abundance: -; j_gene: TRBJ2-7
CDR3nt: TGTGCCAGCAGCAAACAGGGTTCATTGGAGACCCAGTACTTC; CDR3aa: CASSKQGSLETQYF; d_gene: -; v_gene: TRBV5-4; abundance: -; j_gene: TRBJ2-5
CDR3nt: TGTGCCAGCAGCTTCGGGGGTGCGGTGAACACTGAAGCTTTCTTT; CDR3aa: CASSFGGAVNTEAFF; d_gene: -; v_gene: TRBV7-9; abundance: -; j_gene: TRBJ1-1
CDR3nt: TGTGCCAGCACGCAGGGAATGGGACAGCCCCAGCATTTT; CDR3aa: CASTQGMGQPQHF; d_gene: -; v_gene: TRBV6-6; abundance: -; j_gene: TRBJ1-5
CDR3nt: TGTGCCAGCAGTGACGCTGGGGCGCGTTCACCCCTCCACTTT; CDR3aa: CASSDAGARSPLHF; d_gene: -; v_gene: TRBV25-1; abundance: -; j_gene: TRBJ1-6
CDR3nt: TGTGCCAGCACCGTACAGACAGCTGGGGCCAACGTCCTGACTTTC; CDR3aa: CASTVQTAGANVLTF; d_gene: -; v_gene: TRBV28; abundance: -; j_gene: TRBJ2-6
CDR3nt: TGTGCCAGCAGTGAATTGGGGGCGGGGGAAGAGACCCAGTACTTC; CDR3aa: CASSELGAGEETQYF; d_gene: -; v_gene: TRBV25-1; abundance: once; j_gene: TRBJ2-5
CDR3nt: TGTGCCACCAGCAGAGATAGGACAGTTAGCAATCAGCCCCAGCATTTT; CDR3aa: CATSRDRTVSNQPQHF; d_gene: -; v_gene: TRBV15; abundance: -; j_gene: TRBJ1-5
CDR3nt: TGTGCTAGTGGTTTGGGGCATTCGGGCGGGGAGCTGTTTTTT; CDR3aa: CASGLGHSGGELFF; d_gene: -; v_gene: TRBV12-5; abundance: -; j_gene: TRBJ2-2
CDR3nt: TGTGCCAGCAGCTTCAGGGGCGGGAACACTGAAGCTTTCTTT; CDR3aa: CASSFRGGNTEAFF; d_gene: -; v_gene: TRBV11-2; abundance: -; j_gene: TRBJ1-1
CDR3nt: TGTGCCAGACCGCACCGCAGTGCCGTGAGAGGAATGACGCCCGGCTACACCTTC; CDR3aa: CARPHRSAVRGMTPGYTF; d_gene: -; v_gene: TRBV6-4; abundance: few; j_gene: TRBJ1-2
CDR3nt: TGTGCCAGCAGTGAAAATTTCTTGGCGGGAACCAATGAGCAGTTCTTC; CDR3aa: CASSENFLAGTNEQFF; d_gene: -; v_gene: TRBV25-1; abundance: -; j_gene: TRBJ2-1
CDR3nt: TGTGCCAGTAATCGACAGCAAAACACTGAAGCTTTCTTT; CDR3aa: CASNRQQNTEAFF; d_gene: -; v_gene: TRBV19; abundance: -; j_gene: TRBJ1-1
CDR3nt: TGTGCCAGCGGAGGGGACAGGGCGAACACCGGGGAGCTGTTTTTT; CDR3aa: CASGGDRANTGELFF; d_gene: TRBD1; v_gene: TRBV2; abundance: -; j_gene: TRBJ2-2
CDR3nt: TGTGCCAGCAGCCCCCGGGACAGAGAGGAGCAGTACTTC; CDR3aa: CASSPRDREEQYF; d_gene: TRBD1; v_gene: TRBV7-9; abundance: -; j_gene: TRBJ2-7
CDR3nt: TGTGCCAGCAGCTTATCATACCTACTTTACGAGCAGTACTTC; CDR3aa: CASSLSYLLYEQYF; d_gene: -; v_gene: TRBV7-9; abundance: -; j_gene: TRBJ2-7
CDR3nt: TGTGCCAGCAGCTCCCCCCGGGACTACCCCTCCGAGCAGTACTTC; CDR3aa: CASSSPRDYPSEQYF; d_gene: TRBD2; v_gene: TRBV13; abundance: -; j_gene: TRBJ2-7
CDR3nt: TGCGCCAGCAGCTTGTCATCAGGGGACCACTATGGCTACACCTTC; CDR3aa: CASSLSSGDHYGYTF; d_gene: -; v_gene: TRBV5-1; abundance: -; j_gene: TRBJ1-2
CDR3nt: TGTGCCAGCAGTTACTCGAGGGAACAGCCCCAGCATTTT; CDR3aa: CASSYSREQPQHF; d_gene: -; v_gene: TRBV6-6; abundance: few; j_gene: TRBJ1-5
CDR3nt: TGTGCCAGTAGTATCTGGGTCGTTGGACAAAACAATGAGCAGTTCTTC; CDR3aa: CASSIWVVGQNNEQFF; d_gene: -; v_gene: TRBV19; abundance: -; j_gene: TRBJ2-1
CDR3nt: TGCGCCAGCAGCCAAGATGTAGCGGGGTTCGGTGGCTACACCTTC; CDR3aa: CASSQDVAGFGGYTF; d_gene: -; v_gene: TRBV4-3; abundance: -; j_gene: TRBJ1-2
CDR3nt: TGTGCCAGCAGCTTAGATCTAGGGACCCAGTACTTC; CDR3aa: CASSLDLGTQYF; d_gene: -; v_gene: TRBV11-3; abundance: -; j_gene: TRBJ2-5
CDR3nt: TGTGCCAGCAGTCTTACTAGCGCAGATACGCAGTATTTT; CDR3aa: CASSLTSADTQYF; d_gene: TRBD2; v_gene: TRBV6-6; abundance: -; j_gene: TRBJ2-3
CDR3nt: TGCGCCAGCAGCCAAGTATTGGGGGCTGCAGATACGCAGTATTTT; CDR3aa: CASSQVLGAADTQYF; d_gene: -; v_gene: TRBV4-1; abundance: -; j_gene: TRBJ2-3
CDR3nt: TGTGCCAGCAGCATAAACTTAGGACTAGCAGGTGAGCAGTTCTTC; CDR3aa: CASSINLGLAGEQFF; d_gene: TRBD2; v_gene: TRBV9; abundance: -; j_gene: TRBJ2-1
CDR3nt: TGTGCCAGCAGCCCGCAGGGAACTGGGGCCAACGTCCTGACTTTC; CDR3aa: CASSPQGTGANVLTF; d_gene: -; v_gene: TRBV11-2; abundance: -; j_gene: TRBJ2-6
CDR3nt: TGTGCCAGCAGCGTAGGTGGAAGGGGTAATACGCAGTATTTT; CDR3aa: CASSVGGRGNTQYF; d_gene: -; v_gene: TRBV9; abundance: -; j_gene: TRBJ2-3
CDR3nt: TGTGCCAGCAGCTTAAATCCAGGGCTCATGGATACGCAGTATTTT; CDR3aa: CASSLNPGLMDTQYF; d_gene: -; v_gene: TRBV11-2; abundance: few; j_gene: TRBJ2-3
CDR3nt: TGTGCCAGCAGCTCCCAGAGGGACAGGTTCAATGAGCAGTTCTTC; CDR3aa: CASSSQRDRFNEQFF; d_gene: TRBD1; v_gene: TRBV7-2; abundance: -; j_gene: TRBJ2-1
CDR3nt: TGTGCCAGCAGCCAAGGGGGTGGGGGGGCTTTCGGGGAGCAGTACTTC; CDR3aa: CASSQGGGGAFGEQYF; d_gene: -; v_gene: TRBV4-2; abundance: few; j_gene: TRBJ2-7
CDR3nt: TGTGCCAGCTCACCTTACGGACAGGTGTACAATGAGCAGTTCTTC; CDR3aa: CASSPYGQVYNEQFF; d_gene: TRBD1; v_gene: TRBV18; abundance: -; j_gene: TRBJ2-1
CDR3nt: TGTGCCAGCTCACCACCGGGCAGGAGGGACACCGGGGAGCTGTTTTTT; CDR3aa: CASSPPGRRDTGELFF; d_gene: -; v_gene: TRBV18; abundance: -; j_gene: TRBJ2-2
CDR3nt: TGCGCCAGCAGCTTGGATCTCTCAGAACCTATAGGGGACTTC; CDR3aa: CASSLDLSEPIGDF; d_gene: -; v_gene: TRBV5-1; abundance: once; j_gene: TRBJ2-7
CDR3nt: TGTGCCAGCAGCGTCCGGCGGGCGGGCGGAGGCGAGACCCAGTACTTC; CDR3aa: CASSVRRAGGGETQYF; d_gene: -; v_gene: TRBV13; abundance: -; j_gene: TRBJ2-5
CDR3nt: TGCGCCAGCAGCATTGCACCTCCCCCCCGCGGGGGGGCCGATGAGCAGTTCTTC; CDR3aa: CASSIAPPPRGGADEQFF; d_gene: TRBD2; v_gene: TRBV5-1; abundance: -; j_gene: TRBJ2-1
CDR3nt: TGTGCCAGCAACTTAGTTCCCGGGACTAACGGGAGTGAATACCCCTACGAGCAGTACTTC; CDR3aa: CASNLVPGTNGSEYPYEQYF; d_gene: TRBD2; v_gene: TRBV13; abundance: -; j_gene: TRBJ2-7
CDR3nt: TGTGCCTGGACCACCCAGGGTGTTCAGGAAGGCGAGCAGTTCTTC; CDR3aa: CAWTTQGVQEGEQFF; d_gene: -; v_gene: TRBV30; abundance: -; j_gene: TRBJ2-1
CDR3nt: TGTGCCAGCAGCTTAGCCGGCGGGGGTTACACCGGGGAGCTGTTTTTT; CDR3aa: CASSLAGGGYTGELFF; d_gene: TRBD2; v_gene: TRBV7-6; abundance: -; j_gene: TRBJ2-2
CDR3nt: TGTGCCAGCAGCTCGCCGAATCTAGTTTCCGAGCAGTACTTC; CDR3aa: CASSSPNLVSEQYF; d_gene: -; v_gene: TRBV7-2; abundance: -; j_gene: TRBJ2-7
CDR3nt: TGTGCCAGCAGTTATCGGACACCAGTGAACACTGAAGCTTTCTTT; CDR3aa: CASSYRTPVNTEAFF; d_gene: -; v_gene: TRBV28; abundance: -; j_gene: TRBJ1-1
CDR3nt: TGCGCCAGCAGTCCGGACAGCCGTAATCAGCCCCAGCATTTT; CDR3aa: CASSPDSRNQPQHF; d_gene: -; v_gene: TRBV5-1; abundance: once; j_gene: TRBJ1-5
CDR3nt: TGCGCCAGCAGTCTCCAGGGGGGAGACAATGAGCAGTTCTTC; CDR3aa: CASSLQGGDNEQFF; d_gene: -; v_gene: TRBV23-1; abundance: -; j_gene: TRBJ2-1
CDR3nt: TGTGCCAGTGAGACAGGGCAGGCTGGGGCCAACGTCCTGACTTTC; CDR3aa: CASETGQAGANVLTF; d_gene: TRBD1; v_gene: TRBV19; abundance: -; j_gene: TRBJ2-6
CDR3nt: TGTGCCAGCAGCCGACAGGCGGTCTACGAGCAGTACTTC; CDR3aa: CASSRQAVYEQYF; d_gene: -; v_gene: TRBV14; abundance: -; j_gene: TRBJ2-7
CDR3nt: TGTGCCAGCAGCAAAGGCCCCGCGGGGGGCTACACCTTC; CDR3aa: CASSKGPAGGYTF; d_gene: -; v_gene: TRBV21-1; abundance: -; j_gene: TRBJ1-2
CDR3nt: TGCACCAGCAGCCAAGCTCAGAGAGAAGGGGCGGACACTGAAGCTTTCTTT; CDR3aa: CTSSQAQREGADTEAFF; d_gene: -; v_gene: TRBV1; abundance: -; j_gene: TRBJ1-1
CDR3nt: TGTGCCAGCACCAAGGGACTAGCGGGCCGAAATGAGCAGTTCTTC; CDR3aa: CASTKGLAGRNEQFF; d_gene: TRBD2; v_gene: TRBV6-6; abundance: once; j_gene: TRBJ2-1
CDR3nt: TGTGCCTGGAGTTGGACAGGGAGCCCTGAAGCTTTCTTT; CDR3aa: CAWSWTGSPEAFF; d_gene: TRBD1; v_gene: TRBV30; abundance: -; j_gene: TRBJ1-1
CDR3nt: TGTGCCAGCAAGGGGGCAGGGTCCGGGGAGACCCAGTACTTC; CDR3aa: CASKGAGSGETQYF; d_gene: TRBD1; v_gene: TRBV6-1; abundance: -; j_gene: TRBJ2-5